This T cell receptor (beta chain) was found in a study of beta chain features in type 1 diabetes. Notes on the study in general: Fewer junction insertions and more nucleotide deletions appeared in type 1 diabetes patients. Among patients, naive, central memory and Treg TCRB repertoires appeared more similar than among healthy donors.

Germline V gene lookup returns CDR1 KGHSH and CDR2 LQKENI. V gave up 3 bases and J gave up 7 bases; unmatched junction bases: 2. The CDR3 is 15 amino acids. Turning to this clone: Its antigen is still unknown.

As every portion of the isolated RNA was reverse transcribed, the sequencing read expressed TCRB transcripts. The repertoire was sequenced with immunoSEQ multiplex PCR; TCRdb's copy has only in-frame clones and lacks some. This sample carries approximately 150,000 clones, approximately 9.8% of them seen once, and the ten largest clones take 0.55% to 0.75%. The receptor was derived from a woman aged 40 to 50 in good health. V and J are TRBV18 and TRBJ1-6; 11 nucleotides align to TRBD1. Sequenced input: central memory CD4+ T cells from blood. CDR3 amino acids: CASSPGQGANSPLHF. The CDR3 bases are TGTGCCAGCTCACCTGGACAGGGGGCAAATTCACCCCTCCACTTT.